This TCR beta chain was sequenced in a study of beta chain features in type 1 diabetes. Study-wide context: The patients were much like the healthy donors in age, gender and cell yields. In all, 85 million to 130 million sorted cells from all samples were analyzed. Study outcomes and limitations: Although PCR might favor shorter templates, it would do so equally in patients and controls. When Type 1 diabetes patients were examined, their TCRB CDR3s proved moderately but significantly shorter in all four CD4+ subsets.

This clone was found once. Antigen specificity is unknown. The sample has other DNA sequences that encode this CDR3 too. The length of the CDR3 is 12 residues. The germline CDR1 and CDR2 sequences are SGDLS and YYNGEE. The V end was cut by 0 bases, the J end by 3 bases, with 2 bases between. The sequenced template was cDNA made from the entire isolated RNA. Assay: immunoSEQ multiplex PCR; the TCRdb copy retains only in-frame clones and omits some. Of 150,000 to 200,000 clones in the sample, almost 65% were seen once. Material for sequencing was naive CD4+ T cells from blood. This TCR came from a man aged 25-45 years with type 1 diabetes. The chain has TRBV9 and TRBJ2-3; D call uncertain. The CDR3 spells CASSVATDTQYF. CDR3 in DNA: TGTGCCAGCAGCGTAGCGACAGATACGCAGTATTTT.